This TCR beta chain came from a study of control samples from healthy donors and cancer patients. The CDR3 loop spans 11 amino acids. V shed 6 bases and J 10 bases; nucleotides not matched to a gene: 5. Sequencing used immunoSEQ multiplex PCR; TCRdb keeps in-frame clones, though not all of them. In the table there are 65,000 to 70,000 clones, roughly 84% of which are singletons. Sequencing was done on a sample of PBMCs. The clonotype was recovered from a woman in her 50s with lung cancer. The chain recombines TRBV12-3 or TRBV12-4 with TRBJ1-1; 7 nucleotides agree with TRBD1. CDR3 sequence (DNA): TGTGCCAGCAGCCTTAGGACAGGAGCTTTCTTT. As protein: CASSLRTGAFF.